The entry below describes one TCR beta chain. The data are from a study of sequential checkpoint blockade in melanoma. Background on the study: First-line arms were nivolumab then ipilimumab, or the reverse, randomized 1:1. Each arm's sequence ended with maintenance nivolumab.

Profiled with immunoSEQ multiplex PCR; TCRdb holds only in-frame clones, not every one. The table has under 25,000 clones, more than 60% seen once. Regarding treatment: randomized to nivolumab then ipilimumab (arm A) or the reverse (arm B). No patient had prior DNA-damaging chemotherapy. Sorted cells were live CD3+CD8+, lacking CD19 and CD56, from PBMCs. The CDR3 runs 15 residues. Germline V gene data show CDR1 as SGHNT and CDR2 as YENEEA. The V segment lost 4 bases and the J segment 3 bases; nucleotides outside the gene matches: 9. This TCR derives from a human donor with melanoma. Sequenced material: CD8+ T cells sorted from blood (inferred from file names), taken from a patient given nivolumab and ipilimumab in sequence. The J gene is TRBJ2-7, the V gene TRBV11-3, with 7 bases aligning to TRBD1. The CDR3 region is CASSCDRALIYEQYF. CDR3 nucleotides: TGTGCCAGCAGCTGCGACAGGGCCTTGATCTACGAGCAGTACTTC.